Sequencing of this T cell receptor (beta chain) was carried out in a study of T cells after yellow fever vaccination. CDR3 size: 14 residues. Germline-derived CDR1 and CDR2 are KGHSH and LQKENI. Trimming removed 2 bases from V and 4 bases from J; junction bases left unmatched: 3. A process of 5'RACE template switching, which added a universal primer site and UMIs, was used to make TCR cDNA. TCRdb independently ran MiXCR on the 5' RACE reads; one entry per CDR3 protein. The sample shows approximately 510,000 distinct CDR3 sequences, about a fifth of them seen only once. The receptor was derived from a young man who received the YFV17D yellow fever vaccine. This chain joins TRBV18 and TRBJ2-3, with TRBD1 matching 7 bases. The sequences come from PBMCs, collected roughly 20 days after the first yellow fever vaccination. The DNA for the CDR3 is TGTGCCAGCTCACCAGTCGACAGGGCAGATACGCAGTATTTT. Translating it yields CASSPVDRADTQYF.